What follows are 2 T cell receptor beta chains derived from one specimen sequenced in a study of blood T cell repertoires in COVID-19. Data came from immunoSEQ multiplex PCR; TCRdb stores just in-frame clones and leaves some out. The sample has around 400,000 clones, around 87% seen once. The sample taken for sequencing was peripheral blood. The receptors were gathered from a woman in her fifties or sixties with COVID-19, enrolled during active disease.

This sequence joins TRBV7-6 and TRBJ1-1; maybe TRBD1 (5 bases). The CDR3 sequence is 15 residues long. V was shortened by 2 bases and J by 3 bases, with 13 bases between the two germline ends. Germline V gene sequence: CDR1 SGHVS, CDR2 FNYEAQ. CDR3 coding DNA: TGTGCCAGCAGCTTATCCCCCGGCAGGGACACTGAAGCTTTCTTT. Amino acid sequence: CASSLSPGRDTEAFF.

This clone was seen a few times. The chain joins TRBV10-3 to TRBJ1-2; D unresolved. Germline lookup yields CDR1 ENHRY and CDR2 SYGVKD. The CDR3 extends over 15 amino acids. The germline V and J ends were trimmed by 0 bases and 7 bases, with 15 bases remaining between them. The DNA for the CDR3 is TGTGCCATCAGTGAGTCCGGACCGGGAGCCCTTGGCTACACCTTC. The encoded protein is CAISESGPGALGYTF.